This T cell receptor (beta chain) was obtained from a study of T cells in Graves' hyperthyroidism and ophthalmopathy. Study observations and caveats: Ophthalmopathy onset followed model prediction by a median around 6.6 months.

Many counts were recorded for this clonotype. Its antigen is as yet unknown. TCR beta CDR3 sequences were amplified from RNA transcripts. First-round RT-PCR of the TCR CDR3 relied on the HTBI primer set. Each CDR3 protein gets one entry after TCRdb re-called the multiplex PCR reads with MiXCR. The top ten clones hold around 4.5% of a sample with 550,000 to 700,000 distinct CDR3 sequences, around 15% of them seen once. Not enrolled were patients with uncontrolled infection, other autoimmune disease, pregnancy or lactation. Extraction of PBMCs used 10 ml of fresh peripheral blood. This CDR3 region has 18 residues. Germline V lookup: CDR1 SGHAT, CDR2 FQNNGV. J lost 5 bases, V lost 8 bases, and 15 bases had no gene match.

The V gene is TRBV11-2, the J gene TRBJ2-7; 16 positions match TRBD2. The sequencing sample was made of blood. The receptor was isolated from a woman aged 40-49 years with Graves' ophthalmopathy. This chain's CDR3 is CASGAGTSGRARGNEQYF. The DNA of the CDR3 is TGTGCCAGCGGCGCTGGGACTAGCGGGAGGGCCAGGGGCAACGAGCAGTACTTC.